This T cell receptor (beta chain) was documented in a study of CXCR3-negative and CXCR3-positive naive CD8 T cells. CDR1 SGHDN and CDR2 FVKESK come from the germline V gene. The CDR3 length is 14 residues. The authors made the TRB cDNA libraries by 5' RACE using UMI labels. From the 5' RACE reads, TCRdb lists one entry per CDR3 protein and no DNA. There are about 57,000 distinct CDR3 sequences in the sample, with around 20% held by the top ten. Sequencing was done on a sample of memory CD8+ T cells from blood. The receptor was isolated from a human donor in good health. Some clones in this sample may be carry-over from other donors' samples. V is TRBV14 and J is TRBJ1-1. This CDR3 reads CASSQVGLNTEAFF.